The sequence of this TCR beta chain was determined in a study of blood T cells in healthy people across ages. The CDR3 is made up of 12 amino acids. The J segment lost 6 bases and the V segment lost 3 bases, leaving 4 bases of the junction unmatched. In germline, CDR1 is DFQATT, CDR2 SNEGSKA (reference sequence). Primed by a sample-barcoded 5' primer and a J-beta primer mix, a second PCR proceeded for roughly 6 to 12 cycles. Tagging of each cDNA molecule was performed by a template-switch adaptor with 12 random nucleotides. TCRdb itself ran the 5' RACE reads through MiXCR, one entry per CDR3 protein. Of 910,000 or so distinct CDR3 sequences in the sample, roughly 47% were seen once.

Sequencing was carried out using blood. The receptor was derived from an older woman in good health. The V and J genes are TRBV20-1 and TRBJ2-7, with 8 positions matching TRBD1. CDR3 nucleotide sequence: TGCAGTGCTAGTGGGACAGGTACCGAGCAGTACTTC. Residues: CSASGTGTEQYF.